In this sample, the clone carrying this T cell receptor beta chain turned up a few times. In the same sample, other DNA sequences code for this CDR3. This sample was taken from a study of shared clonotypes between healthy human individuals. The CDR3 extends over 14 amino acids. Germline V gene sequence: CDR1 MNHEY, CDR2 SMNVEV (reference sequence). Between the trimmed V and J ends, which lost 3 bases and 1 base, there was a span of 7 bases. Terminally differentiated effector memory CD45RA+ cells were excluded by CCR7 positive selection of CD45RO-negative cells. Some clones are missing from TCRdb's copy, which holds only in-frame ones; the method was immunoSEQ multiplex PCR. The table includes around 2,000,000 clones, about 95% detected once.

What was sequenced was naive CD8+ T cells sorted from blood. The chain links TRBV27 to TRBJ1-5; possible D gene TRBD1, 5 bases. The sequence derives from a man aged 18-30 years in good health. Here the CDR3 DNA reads TGTGCCAGCAGTTTGGCAGGGAGCAATCAGCCCCAGCATTTT. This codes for CASSLAGSNQPQHF.